Here is one TCR beta chain with its context. Its antigen remains unidentified. In every patient, relapse followed autologous stem cell transplantation, while exposure to brentuximab vedotin differed. It was by magnetic negative selection that CD4+ T cells were purified from thawed PBMCs. The germline CDR1 and CDR2 sequences are SGHTS and YDEGEE. The ends lost 5 bases at V and 8 bases at J; junction bases unmatched: 5. This CDR3 comprises 12 residues. This sample is part of a study of PD-1 blockade in classical Hodgkin lymphoma. Study conclusions and caveats: Those achieving complete response showed baseline diversity like newly diagnosed patients. Differences between repertoires have undefined causes, possibly disease activity or prior therapy. By C4D1, CD4+ diversity increased significantly, especially in complete responders.

TCRdb's table, derived via immunoSEQ multiplex PCR, lists solely in-frame clones and lacks some. The data show about 27,000 clones, about three quarters seen once. The receptor was isolated from a human donor with classical Hodgkin lymphoma. This material consisted of CD4+ T cells from blood, taken at baseline. The gene calls are TRBV5-8 and TRBJ1-2; TRBD1 matches at 8 bases. The CDR3 protein is CASSSTGAGYTF. Here the CDR3 DNA reads TGTGCCAGCAGTTCGACAGGGGCGGGCTACACCTTC.